The 8 T cell receptor beta chains in this list originate from one sample, sequenced in a study of T cell repertoires in cytomegalovirus infection. TCRdb re-called the reads through MiXCR, storing one row per CDR3 protein. Of hundreds of thousands of distinct CDR3 sequences in the sample, less than 25% were seen once. Sequencing was performed on CD8+ T cells from PBMCs. These receptors were obtained from a human donor in good health (CMV status not recorded). Some clones in this sample may be carry-over from other donors' samples.

The V and J genes are TRBV7-6 and TRBJ2-2, with TRBD2 matching over 14 bases. The germline V gene encodes CDR1 SGHVS and CDR2 FNYEAQ. With V trimmed by 4 bases and J by 2 bases, 6 bases remained unmatched. The CDR3 has 18 amino acids. The CDR3 is CASSSPGLAGVNTGELFF. CDR3 in DNA: TGTGCCAGCAGCTCGCCGGGACTAGCGGGGGTAAACACCGGGGAGCTGTTTTTT. The whole variable domain, remainder taken from reference TRBV7-6 and TRBJ2-2, is GAGVSQSPRYKVTKRGQDVALRCDPISGHVSLYWYRQALGQGPEFLTYFNYEAQQDKSGLPNDRFSAERPEGSISTLTIQRTEQRDSAMYRCASSSPGLAGVNTGELFFGEGSRLTVL.

The CDR3 bases are TGTGCCAGCAGTGAGGGGGATAGCTCCTACAATGAGCAGTTCTTC. This translates into CASSEGDSSYNEQFF. V and J are TRBV2 and TRBJ2-1, with D perhaps TRBD1 or TRBD2 (5 bases each). The CDR3 runs 15 residues. The V gene's germline CDR1 is SNHLY and CDR2 FYNNEI. Trimming pared 3 bases from V and 0 bases from J, leaving 9 bases between.

The sample holds a few counts of this clonotype. J is TRBJ1-1 and V is TRBV29-1, with D unresolved. V was clipped by 6 bases and J by 5 bases, with 16 bases between them. This CDR3 contains 13 residues. CDR1 is SQVTM and CDR2 is ANQGSEA in the germline V gene. The CDR3 DNA sequence: TGCAGCGTCCGGTTACCGGGATGGACTGAAGCTTTCTTT. Protein product: CSVRLPGWTEAFF.

At least ten counts were recorded for this clonotype. V usage is TRBV7-8 and J usage is TRBJ2-7; the D is unclear. Germline loops: CDR1 SGHVS, CDR2 FQNEAQ. Trimming removed 5 bases from V and 0 bases from J, with 14 bases in between. CDR3 length: 15 amino acids. The CDR3 sequence: CASSPFVGGSYEQYF. The CDR3 DNA follows: TGTGCCAGCAGCCCTTTCGTTGGCGGCTCCTACGAGCAGTACTTC.

This clonotype was counted only a few times. The chain recombines TRBV29-1 with TRBJ2-1; tentative D call: TRBD2 (6 bases). The CDR3 has 17 residues. The germline gives CDR1 SQVTM, CDR2 ANQGSEA. V lost 1 base to trimming and J lost 6 bases, with 22 bases between them. The CDR3 is CSVEAGKGRLEGNEQFF. CDR3 coding DNA: TGCAGCGTTGAAGCCGGAAAAGGGAGATTGGAGGGCAATGAGCAGTTCTTC.

This clonotype has only a few counts. The chain has TRBV20-1 and TRBJ2-6; D is ambiguous. The CDR3 runs 16 residues. Between the trimmed V and J ends, which lost 5 bases and 0 bases, there was a span of 14 bases. Germline lookup yields CDR1 DFQATT and CDR2 SNEGSKA (reference sequence). CDR3 sequence: CSAGRTDGSGANVLTF. The CDR3 coding sequence is TGCAGTGCTGGAAGGACGGACGGCTCTGGGGCCAACGTCCTGACTTTC.

This clonotype was observed a handful of times. This chain joins TRBV6-8 and TRBJ2-2; TRBD1 aligns across 7 bases. The CDR3 sequence is 15 residues long. V was clipped by 8 bases and J by 5 bases; unmatched bases: 11. Germline V CDR1 and CDR2: MNHGY, SAAAGT. CDR3 in amino acids: CASFTGARGTGELFF. The CDR3 coding sequence is TGTGCCAGCTTCACAGGGGCCCGGGGTACCGGGGAGCTGTTTTTT.

This chain joins TRBV7-6 and TRBJ2-1; D is ambiguous. This CDR3 is 14 amino acids long. V was cut by 4 bases and J by 7 bases, with 14 bases left in between. Germline values: CDR1 SGHVS, CDR2 FNYEAQ. CDR3: CASSSHLLANEQFF. CDR3 DNA: TGTGCCAGCAGCTCACATTTGTTGGCAAATGAGCAGTTCTTC.